These 18 T cell receptor beta chains were sequenced from one sample in a study of blood T cell repertoires in COVID-19. Profiling relied on immunoSEQ multiplex PCR, and the TCRdb table lists in-frame clones only, not all of them. Altogether some 210,000 clones are present, around nine tenths being singletons, with the ten largest covering over 0.75%. The sample consisted of peripheral blood. These receptors came from a man aged 55 to 70 with COVID-19, enrolled during active disease.

V usage is TRBV11-2 and J usage is TRBJ1-5; 9 nucleotides agree with TRBD1. The CDR3 is made up of 14 amino acids. Germline V lookup: CDR1 SGHAT, CDR2 FQNNGV. With 5 bases clipped from V and 6 bases from J, the junction kept 5 bases outside the gene matches. The CDR3 here is CASSLGQGSQPQHF. The CDR3 coding sequence is TGTGCCAGCAGCCTCGGACAGGGGAGTCAGCCCCAGCATTTT.

The gene calls are TRBV27 and TRBJ2-7, with TRBD2 matching 12 bases. The CDR3 length is 16 residues. CDR1 is MNHEY and CDR2 is SMNVEV in the germline V gene (reference sequence). With V trimmed by 6 bases and J by 3 bases, 9 bases remained unmatched. CDR3 bases: TGTGCCAGCAGCCCTAGCGGGGGGGTCGTTAGCTACGAGCAGTACTTC. This gives the protein CASSPSGGVVSYEQYF.

The chain links TRBV3-1 (or the pseudogene TRBV3-2) to TRBJ2-1; possibly TRBD2 for D (6 bases). There are 16 residues in the CDR3. The ends were cut back, 4 bases at V and 0 bases at J, with 13 bases in the middle. Germline values: CDR1 LGHDT, CDR2 YNNKEL (reference sequence). The DNA of the CDR3 is TGTGCCAGCAGCCGCTTAGCGGCAAGCTCCTACAATGAGCAGTTCTTC. Translated: CASSRLAASSYNEQFF.

The rearrangement uses TRBV2 and TRBJ1-2; TRBD1 agrees at 8 bases. The CDR3 consists of 16 residues. With 2 bases clipped from V and 2 bases from J, the junction kept 7 bases outside the gene matches. Looked up from germline, CDR1 is SNHLY and CDR2 is FYNNEI. CDR3 DNA: TGTGCCAGCAGTGAACCCCAGGGGGCACTCAACTATGGCTACACCTTC. Translating it yields CASSEPQGALNYGYTF. The full variable domain, completed using reference TRBV2 and TRBJ1-2, is EPEVTQTPSHQVTQMGQEVILRCVPISNHLYFYWYRQILGQKVEFLVSFYNNEISEKSEIFDDQFSVERPDGSNFTLKIRSTKLEDSAMYFCASSEPQGALNYGYTFGSGTRLTVV.

This clone was found once. The chain recombines TRBV19 with TRBJ1-5, with D tentatively TRBD1 (6 bases). V gave up 8 bases and J gave up 9 bases, with 20 bases separating them. CDR3 size: 14 residues. CDR1 is LNHDA, CDR2 SQIVND, per germline (reference sequence). CDR3 protein: CASQTTGPRSPQHF. In DNA form, the CDR3 reads TGTGCCAGTCAAACCACAGGGCCCCGCTCGCCCCAGCATTTT.

V gene TRBV11-1 combines with J gene TRBJ2-1; 8 bases fit TRBD1. V was pared by 6 bases and J by 5 bases, with 9 bases of the junction left unmatched. The germline V gene has CDR1 SGHAT and CDR2 FQDESV (reference sequence). The CDR3 extends over 15 amino acids. The CDR3 loop is CASSSSGGNNNEQFF. The DNA for the CDR3 is TGTGCCAGCAGTTCATCAGGGGGCAACAACAATGAGCAGTTCTTC.

This clone was seen once. CDR3: CASSQDRGNTEAFF. The DNA of the CDR3 is TGCGCCAGCAGCCAAGATCGGGGGAACACTGAAGCTTTCTTT. The rearrangement joins TRBV4-1 to TRBJ1-1; D not resolved. CDR3 length equals 14 residues. V shed 0 bases and J shed 1 base, with 6 bases lying between them. Germline V lookup: CDR1 MGHRA, CDR2 YSYEKL.

The chain links TRBV19 to TRBJ1-3; D unclear. The CDR3 is 16 amino acids. V gave up 3 bases and J gave up 0 bases, with 12 bases separating them. Germline values: CDR1 LNHDA, CDR2 SQIVND (reference sequence). The CDR3 nucleotides are TGTGCCAGTAGTATGCCTCAGTTCCACTCTGGAAACACCATATATTTT. Its protein product is CASSMPQFHSGNTIYF. Looking up the rest from reference TRBV19 and TRBJ1-3 gives the full variable domain: DGGITQSPKYLFRKEGQNVTLSCEQNLNHDAMYWYRQDPGQGLRLIYYSQIVNDFQKGDIAEGYSVSREKKESFPLTVTSAQKNPTAFYLCASSMPQFHSGNTIYFGEGSWLTVV.

The chain recombines TRBV3-1 (or the pseudogene TRBV3-2) with TRBJ2-1, with a possible D match to TRBD2 (5 bases). CDR1 and CDR2 (germline): LGHDT, YNNKEL (reference sequence). Trimming cost V 3 bases and J 4 bases, with 16 bases left between them. The CDR3 spans 16 residues. CDR3 sequence (DNA): TGTGCCAGCAGCCACCAAAGGAGGCTCTCTTACAATGAGCAGTTCTTC. Protein product: CASSHQRRLSYNEQFF.

V and J are TRBV28 and TRBJ2-2, with D unclear. The CDR3 runs to 13 residues. V lost 5 bases and J lost 2, with 6 bases in between. Germline loops: CDR1 MDHEN, CDR2 SYDVKM. The CDR3 DNA reads TGTGCCAGCAGTAAAAGCAACACCGGGGAGCTGTTTTTT. It yields the protein CASSKSNTGELFF.

J is TRBJ2-1 and V is TRBV4-2; 9 bases align to TRBD2. Trimming cost V 4 bases and J 10 bases; bases outside gene matches: 14. This CDR3 is built from 16 residues. Germline CDR1 reads LGHNA; CDR2 reads YNFKEQ. The CDR3 spells CASSLPGGGADGEQFF. The CDR3 nucleotides read TGTGCCAGCAGCCTCCCTGGCGGGGGGGCCGATGGGGAGCAGTTCTTC.

The chain employs TRBV3-1 (or the pseudogene TRBV3-2) and TRBJ1-5; D possibly corresponds to TRBD1 (6 bases). This CDR3 comprises 16 residues. Germline CDR1 LGHDT, CDR2 YNNKEL (reference sequence). Trimming removed 2 bases from V and 3 bases from J, with 14 bases in between. The CDR3 bases are TGTGCCAGCAGCCAATGGGTTACAGGGAACAATCAGCCCCAGCATTTT. Translation gives CASSQWVTGNNQPQHF.

The chain has TRBV10-3 and TRBJ2-1; TRBD2 matches at 9 bases. Per the germline V gene, CDR1 is ENHRY and CDR2 is SYGVKD. The CDR3 is 18 amino acids. The trim removed 4 bases at V and 0 bases at J, leaving 10 bases unmatched. CDR3 residues: CAISGGRLAVRSYNEQFF. The CDR3 DNA reads as TGTGCCATCAGTGGAGGGAGACTAGCGGTTCGCTCCTACAATGAGCAGTTCTTC.

The chain has TRBV7-3 and TRBJ1-1, with D possibly TRBD1 on 6 matching bases. The CDR3 has 14 amino acids. Deletions cut 6 bases from V and 1 base from J, with 12 bases between. CDR1 and CDR2 from the germline V gene are SGHTA and FQGTGA. The CDR3 DNA reads TGTGCCAGCAGGGAACCGGGACAGAACACTGAAGCTTTCTTT. This sequence encodes CASREPGQNTEAFF.

J is TRBJ1-1 and V is TRBV9; 7 nucleotides agree with TRBD1. V lost 4 bases to trimming and J lost 4 bases; unmatched junction nucleotides: 13. The CDR3 is 16 amino acids. In germline, CDR1 is SGDLS, CDR2 YYNGEE. DNA of the CDR3: TGTGCCAGCAGCATGACAGGGATTCGATTGGCCACTGAAGCTTTCTTT. It codes for CASSMTGIRLATEAFF. Complete variable domain (other parts from reference TRBV9 and TRBJ1-1): DSGVTQTPKHLITATGQRVTLRCSPRSGDLSVYWYQQSLDQGLQFLIQYYNGEERAKGNILERFSAQQFPDLHSELNLSSLELGDSALYFCASSMTGIRLATEAFFGQGTRLTVV.

The chain has TRBV7-9 and TRBJ1-6; 8 bases map to TRBD1. CDR3 length: 14 residues. The V gene end was trimmed by 6 bases and the J gene end by 4 bases; junction bases not matched to a gene: 2. In germline, CDR1 is SEHNR, CDR2 FQNEAQ (reference sequence). The CDR3 protein is CASSRTGYNSPLHF. CDR3 nucleotide sequence: TGTGCCAGCAGTCGGACAGGGTATAATTCACCCCTCCACTTT.

CDR3 nucleotides: TGTGCCAGCAGCGTGGGCCCTACCCCAAATCAGCCCCAGCATTTT. As protein: CASSVGPTPNQPQHF. The V gene is TRBV9, the J gene TRBJ1-5; no firm D call. Germline CDR1 reads SGDLS; CDR2 reads YYNGEE. This CDR3 is 15 amino acids long. Deletions cut 2 bases from V and 4 bases from J, with 13 bases between.

The V gene is TRBV12-3 or TRBV12-4, the J gene TRBJ2-1; 7 bases align to TRBD2. V lost 7 bases, J lost 5 bases, and 5 bases stayed unmatched. CDR3 length: 13 residues. CDR3 loop: CASKSSGDNEQFF. CDR3 sequence (DNA): TGTGCCAGCAAGAGCAGCGGGGACAATGAGCAGTTCTTC.